This TCR beta chain was profiled in a study of blood T cell repertoires in COVID-19 (dated by TCRdb to about 2020). Study-wide context: Collaborator samples came from the United States, Italy and Spain and covered acute and convalescent phases of COVID-19. Samples were obtained from the ongoing ImmuneRACE study (first 160 participants) and from 1,254 subjects provided by 6 global collaborators. A de-identified subject ID, COVID-19 status, age in years and sex were almost always included in the sample metadata. The dataset comprised deeply sampled blood TCRbeta repertoires from subjects exposed to, actively infected with, or recovered from COVID-19. The material from the prospective study consisted of cDNA or gDNA derived from T cells, B-cell-depleted T cells, or PBMCs. Where available, HLA class I and class II types were obtained from metadata supplied by the sample provider rather than from assay-based typing. The repertoires were released in a freely available public database meant as a resource for research on the immune response to SARS-CoV-2.

There are 14 amino acids in the CDR3, from cysteine to phenylalanine inclusive. Only CDR3 DNA remains: 42 bases, in frame from the first base. The trim is 2 bases for V and 7 bases for J, with a gap of 11 bases between the germline ends. Via the germline V gene (reference sequence), CDR1 is LNHDA and CDR2 SQIVND. What the authors observed across the whole study: The amount of clinical and demographic metadata varied by source and participant and was provided uncurated.

The immunoSEQ Assay, a bias-controlled multiplex PCR, was used to amplify TCRbeta CDR3 regions from genomic DNA. Under the source paper's analysis protocol: Within the assay, amplification of reference gene primers was used to estimate how many nucleated cells each sample contained. To quantify the absolute abundance of each unique TCRbeta CDR3 rearrangement, sequence reads were collapsed and filtered. For each sample, productive Simpson clonality was calculated as the square root of Simpson's diversity index across productive rearrangements. Drawn from immuneACCESS, this table holds only the in-frame rearrangements with V and J called that TCRdb kept. Clones are partly lost; checked studies trace under half to an unresolved V gene and leave the rest unexplained. D and trimming were read from the DNA, whereas the V and J calls and clone size are those reported in that table. The sample contains 100,000 to 120,000 clones, around 81% of them found a single time. The top ten clonotypes cover less than 45% of the sample.

Collaborating institutions collected whole blood in K2EDTA tubes following their own protocols. For TCRbeta analysis, collaborators shipped samples as frozen whole blood, isolated PBMCs, or DNA extracted from either of those sample types. Concerning this clone: Its antigen has not been determined. Base qualities are not provided; no much larger clone lies one nucleotide away.

The chain was built from TRBV19 and TRBJ1-4; no D gene can be assigned with confidence. Sequencing used peripheral blood. This clonotype was obtained from an elderly man with acute or convalescent COVID-19. The nucleotide sequence reads as follows: TGTGCCAGTAGTATAAATTGGGGAGGTGAAAAACTGTTTTTT. Translated, this gives CASSINWGGEKLFF.